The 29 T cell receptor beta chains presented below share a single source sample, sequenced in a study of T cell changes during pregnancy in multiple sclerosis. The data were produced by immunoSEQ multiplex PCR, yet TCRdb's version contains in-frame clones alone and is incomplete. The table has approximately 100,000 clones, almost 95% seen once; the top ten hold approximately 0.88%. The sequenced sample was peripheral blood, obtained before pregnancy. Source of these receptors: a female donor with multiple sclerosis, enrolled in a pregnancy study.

This chain's CDR3 is CASSPGTGGTYEQYF. DNA for the CDR3: TGTGCCAGCAGCCCCGGGACAGGGGGTACCTACGAGCAGTACTTC. The chain joins TRBV7-3 to TRBJ2-7; TRBD1 aligns across 11 bases. V was pared by 5 bases and J by 2 bases, with 5 bases of the junction left unmatched. In germline, CDR1 is SGHTA, CDR2 FQGTGA. The CDR3 length is 15 residues.

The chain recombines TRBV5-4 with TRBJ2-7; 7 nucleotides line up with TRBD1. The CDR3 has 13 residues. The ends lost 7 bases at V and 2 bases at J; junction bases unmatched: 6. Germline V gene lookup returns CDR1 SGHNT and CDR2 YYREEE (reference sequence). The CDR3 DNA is TGTGCCAGCCAAAGCAGGGGGACCTACGAGCAGTACTTC. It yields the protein CASQSRGTYEQYF.

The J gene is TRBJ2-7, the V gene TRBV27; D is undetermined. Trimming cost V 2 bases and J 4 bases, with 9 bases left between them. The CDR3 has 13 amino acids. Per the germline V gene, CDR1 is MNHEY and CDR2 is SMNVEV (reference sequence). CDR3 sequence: CASSLMVRYEQYF. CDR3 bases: TGTGCCAGCAGTTTAATGGTGAGGTACGAGCAGTACTTC.

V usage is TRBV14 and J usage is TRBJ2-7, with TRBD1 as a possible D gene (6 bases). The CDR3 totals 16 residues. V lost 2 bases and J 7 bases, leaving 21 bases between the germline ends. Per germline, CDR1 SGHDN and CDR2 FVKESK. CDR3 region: CASSQPGEGEYREQYF. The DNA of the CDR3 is TGTGCCAGCAGCCAACCAGGGGAAGGGGAATATCGGGAGCAGTACTTC.

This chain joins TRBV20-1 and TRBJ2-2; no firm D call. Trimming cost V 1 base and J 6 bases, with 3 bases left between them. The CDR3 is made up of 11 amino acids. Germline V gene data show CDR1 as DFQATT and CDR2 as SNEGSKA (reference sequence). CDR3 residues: CSARAPGELFF. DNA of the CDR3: TGCAGTGCTAGAGCTCCCGGGGAGCTGTTTTTT.

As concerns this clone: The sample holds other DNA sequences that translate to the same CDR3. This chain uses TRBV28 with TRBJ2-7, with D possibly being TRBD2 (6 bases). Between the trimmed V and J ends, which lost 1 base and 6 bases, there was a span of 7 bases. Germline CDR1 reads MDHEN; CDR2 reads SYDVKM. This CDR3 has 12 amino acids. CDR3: CASSLLGGEQYF. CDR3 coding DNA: TGTGCCAGCAGTTTATTGGGGGGCGAGCAGTACTTC. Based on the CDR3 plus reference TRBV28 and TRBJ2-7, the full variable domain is DVKVTQSSRYLVKRTGEKVFLECVQDMDHENMFWYRQDPGLGLRLIYFSYDVKMKEKGDIPEGYSVSREKKERFSLILESASTNQTSMYLCASSLLGGEQYFGPGTRLTVT.

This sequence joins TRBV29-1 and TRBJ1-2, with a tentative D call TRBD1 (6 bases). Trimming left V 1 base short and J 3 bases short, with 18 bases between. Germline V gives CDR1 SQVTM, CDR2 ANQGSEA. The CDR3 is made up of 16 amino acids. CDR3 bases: TGCAGCGTTGAAGGGACAGTCGACGGTACCGACTATGGCTACACCTTC. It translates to CSVEGTVDGTDYGYTF.

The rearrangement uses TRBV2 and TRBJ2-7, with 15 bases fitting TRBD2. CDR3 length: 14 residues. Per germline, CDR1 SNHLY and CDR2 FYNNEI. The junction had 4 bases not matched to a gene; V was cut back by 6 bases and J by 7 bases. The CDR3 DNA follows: TGTGCCAGCAGCCTAGGGACTAGCGGGGGGGAGCAGTACTTC. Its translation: CASSLGTSGGEQYF.

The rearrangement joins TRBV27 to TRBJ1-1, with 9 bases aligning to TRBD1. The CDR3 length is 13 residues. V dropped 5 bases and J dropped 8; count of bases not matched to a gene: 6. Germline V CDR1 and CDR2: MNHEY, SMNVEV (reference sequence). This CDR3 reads CASSHGTGREAFF. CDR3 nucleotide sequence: TGTGCCAGCAGTCACGGGACAGGGCGAGAAGCTTTCTTT.

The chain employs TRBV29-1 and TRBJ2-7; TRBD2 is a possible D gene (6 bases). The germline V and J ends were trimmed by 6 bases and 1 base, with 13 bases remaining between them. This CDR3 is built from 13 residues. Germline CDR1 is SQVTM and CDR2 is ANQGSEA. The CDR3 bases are TGCAGCGTCGTCCAGACTAGTTCCTACGAGCAGTACTTC. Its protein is CSVVQTSSYEQYF.

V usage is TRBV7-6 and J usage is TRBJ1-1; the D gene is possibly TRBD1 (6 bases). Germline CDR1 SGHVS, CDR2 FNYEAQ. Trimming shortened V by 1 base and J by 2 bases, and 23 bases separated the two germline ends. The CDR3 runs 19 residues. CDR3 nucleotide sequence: TGTGCCAGCAGCTTAGGGTGGATACGAGGGCGGGGGGCAAACACTGAAGCTTTCTTT. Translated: CASSLGWIRGRGANTEAFF.

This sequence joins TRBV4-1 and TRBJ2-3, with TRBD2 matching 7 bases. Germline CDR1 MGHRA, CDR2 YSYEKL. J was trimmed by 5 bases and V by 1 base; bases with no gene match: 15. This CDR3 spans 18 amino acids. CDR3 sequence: CASSQAISVGGPVDTQYF. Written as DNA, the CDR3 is TGCGCCAGCAGCCAAGCTATCTCAGTGGGAGGGCCTGTAGATACGCAGTATTTT.

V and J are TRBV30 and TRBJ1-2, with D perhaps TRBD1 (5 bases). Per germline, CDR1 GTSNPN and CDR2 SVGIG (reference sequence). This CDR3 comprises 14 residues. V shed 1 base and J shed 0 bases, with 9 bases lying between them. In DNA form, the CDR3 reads TGTGCCTGGAGTGGAGCCAGGGCTAACTATGGCTACACCTTC. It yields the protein CAWSGARANYGYTF.

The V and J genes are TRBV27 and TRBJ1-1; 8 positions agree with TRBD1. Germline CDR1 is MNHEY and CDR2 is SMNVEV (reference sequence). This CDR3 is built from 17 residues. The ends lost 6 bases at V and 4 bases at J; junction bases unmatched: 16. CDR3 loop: CASRRGTGALSGTEAFF. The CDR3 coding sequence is TGTGCCAGCAGGAGAGGGACAGGAGCTCTTTCAGGCACTGAAGCTTTCTTT.

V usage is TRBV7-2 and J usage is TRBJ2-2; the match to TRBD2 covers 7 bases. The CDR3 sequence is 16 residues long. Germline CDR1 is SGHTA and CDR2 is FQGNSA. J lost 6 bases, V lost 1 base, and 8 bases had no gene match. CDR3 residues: CASSLVGGSMAGELFF. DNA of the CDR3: TGTGCCAGCAGCTTAGTTGGCGGGAGCATGGCCGGGGAGCTGTTTTTT.

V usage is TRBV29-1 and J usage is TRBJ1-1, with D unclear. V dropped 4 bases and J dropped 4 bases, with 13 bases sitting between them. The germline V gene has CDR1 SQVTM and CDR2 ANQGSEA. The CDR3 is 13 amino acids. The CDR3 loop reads CSVGNSGGTEAFF. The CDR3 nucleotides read TGCAGCGTTGGTAACTCCGGAGGCACTGAAGCTTTCTTT.

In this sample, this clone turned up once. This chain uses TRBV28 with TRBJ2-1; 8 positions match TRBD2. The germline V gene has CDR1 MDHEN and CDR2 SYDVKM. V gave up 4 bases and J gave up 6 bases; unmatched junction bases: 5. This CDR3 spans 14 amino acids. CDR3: CASSSRLASNEQFF. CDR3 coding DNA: TGTGCCAGCAGTTCCAGACTAGCGTCCAATGAGCAGTTCTTC.

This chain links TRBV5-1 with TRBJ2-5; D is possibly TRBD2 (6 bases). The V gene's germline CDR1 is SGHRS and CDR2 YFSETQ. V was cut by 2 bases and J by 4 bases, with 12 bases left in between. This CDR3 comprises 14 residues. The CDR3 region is CASSLTPGRETQYF. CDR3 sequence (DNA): TGCGCCAGCAGCTTAACCCCCGGGAGAGAGACCCAGTACTTC.

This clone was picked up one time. CDR3 protein: CASSLGLAGVQETQYF. The CDR3 nucleotides read TGTGCCAGCAGCTTGGGACTAGCGGGTGTCCAAGAGACCCAGTACTTC. The chain is built from TRBV5-4 and TRBJ2-5; TRBD2 matches at 10 bases. Trimming at V came to 0 bases and at J to 1 base, leaving 3 bases not matched to a gene. This CDR3 comprises 16 residues. Germline lookup yields CDR1 SGHNT and CDR2 YYREEE (reference sequence).

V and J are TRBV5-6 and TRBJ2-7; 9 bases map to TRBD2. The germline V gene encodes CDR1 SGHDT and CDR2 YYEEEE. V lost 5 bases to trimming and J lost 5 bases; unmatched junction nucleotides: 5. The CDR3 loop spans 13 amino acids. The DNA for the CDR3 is TGTGCCAGCAGGCTAGCGGGATGGAACGAGCAGTACTTC. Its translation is CASRLAGWNEQYF.

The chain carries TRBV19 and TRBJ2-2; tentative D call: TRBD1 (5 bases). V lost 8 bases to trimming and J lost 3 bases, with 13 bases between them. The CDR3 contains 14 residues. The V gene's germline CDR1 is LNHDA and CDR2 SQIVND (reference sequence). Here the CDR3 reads CASLTSGYTGELFF. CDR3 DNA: TGTGCCAGTTTAACTTCAGGGTACACCGGGGAGCTGTTTTTT.

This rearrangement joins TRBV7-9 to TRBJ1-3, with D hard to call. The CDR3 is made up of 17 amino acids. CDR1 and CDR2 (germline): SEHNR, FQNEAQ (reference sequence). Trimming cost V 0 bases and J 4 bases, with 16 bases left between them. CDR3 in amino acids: CASSLATVGAGGNTIYF. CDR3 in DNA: TGTGCCAGCAGCTTAGCTACCGTGGGAGCCGGAGGAAACACCATATATTTT.

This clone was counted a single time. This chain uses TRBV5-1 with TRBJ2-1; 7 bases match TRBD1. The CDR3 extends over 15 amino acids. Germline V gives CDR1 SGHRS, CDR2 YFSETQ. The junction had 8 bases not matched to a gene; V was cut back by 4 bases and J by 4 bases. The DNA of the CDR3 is TGCGCCAGCAGCCCGGGACAGTTCCTGTACAATGAGCAGTTCTTC. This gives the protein CASSPGQFLYNEQFF.

DNA of the CDR3: TGTGCCAGCAGCCCCTGGGACTCGAACACCGGGGAGCTGTTTTTT. Its translation: CASSPWDSNTGELFF. The rearrangement uses TRBV7-8 and TRBJ2-2; tentatively, D is TRBD2 (6 bases). CDR1 and CDR2 (germline): SGHVS, FQNEAQ. There are 15 residues in the CDR3. The V end was cut by 5 bases, the J end by 0 bases, with 10 bases between.

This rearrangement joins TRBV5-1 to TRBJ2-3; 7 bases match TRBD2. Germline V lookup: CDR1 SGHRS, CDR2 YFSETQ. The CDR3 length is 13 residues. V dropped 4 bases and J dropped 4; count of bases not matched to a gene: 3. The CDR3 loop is CASSRGRADTQYF. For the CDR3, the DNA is TGCGCCAGCAGCCGGGGGAGGGCAGATACGCAGTATTTT.

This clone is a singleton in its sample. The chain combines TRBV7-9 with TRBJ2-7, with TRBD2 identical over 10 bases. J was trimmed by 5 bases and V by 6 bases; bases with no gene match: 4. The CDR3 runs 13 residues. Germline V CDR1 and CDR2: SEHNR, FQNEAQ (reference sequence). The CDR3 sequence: CASSPGLADEQYF. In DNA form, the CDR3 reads TGTGCCAGCAGTCCAGGACTAGCGGACGAGCAGTACTTC.

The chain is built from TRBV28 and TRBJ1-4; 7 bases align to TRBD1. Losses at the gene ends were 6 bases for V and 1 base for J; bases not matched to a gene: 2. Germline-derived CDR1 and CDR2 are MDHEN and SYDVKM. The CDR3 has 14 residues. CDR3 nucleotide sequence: TGTGCCAGCAGGTCAGGGGGAACTAATGAAAAACTGTTTTTT. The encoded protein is CASRSGGTNEKLFF.

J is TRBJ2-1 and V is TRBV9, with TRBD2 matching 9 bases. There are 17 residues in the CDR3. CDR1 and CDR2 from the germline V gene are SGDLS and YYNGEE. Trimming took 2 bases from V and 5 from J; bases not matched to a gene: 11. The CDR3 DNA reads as TGTGCCAGCAGCGTGAGCCGGAAGCGGGAGGCGAACAATGAGCAGTTCTTC. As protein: CASSVSRKREANNEQFF. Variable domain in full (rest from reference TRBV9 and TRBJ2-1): DSGVTQTPKHLITATGQRVTLRCSPRSGDLSVYWYQQSLDQGLQFLIQYYNGEERAKGNILERFSAQQFPDLHSELNLSSLELGDSALYFCASSVSRKREANNEQFFGPGTRLTVL.

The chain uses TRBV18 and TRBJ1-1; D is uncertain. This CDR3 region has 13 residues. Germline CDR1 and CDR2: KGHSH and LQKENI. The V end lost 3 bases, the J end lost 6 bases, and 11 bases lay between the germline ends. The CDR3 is CASSPPGTPEAFF. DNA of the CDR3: TGTGCCAGCTCACCTCCGGGTACCCCTGAAGCTTTCTTT. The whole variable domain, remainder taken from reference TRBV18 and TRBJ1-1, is NAGVMQNPRHLVRRRGQEARLRCSPMKGHSHVYWYRQLPEEGLKFMVYLQKENIIDESGMPKERFSAEFPKEGPSILRIQQVVRGDSAAYFCASSPPGTPEAFFGQGTRLTVV.